A single sample is the source of the 15 T cell receptor beta chains below, sequenced in a study of cytomegalovirus exposure and HLA in healthy donors. 60 Vbeta and 13 Jbeta primers were used in PCR. TCRdb's table, derived via immunoSEQ multiplex PCR, lists solely in-frame clones and lacks some. The sample contains some 180,000 clones, roughly 75% of which appear only once. What was sequenced was PBMCs. The source is a young woman in good health and CMV-seronegative.

This clone was observed a few times. This chain connects TRBV12-5 to TRBJ1-1, with D hard to call. V was clipped by 0 bases and J by 1 base, with 6 bases between them. From germline, CDR1 is LGHNT and CDR2 FRNRAP. This CDR3 has 14 amino acids. The CDR3 DNA follows: TGTGCTAGTGGTTTGGTACGGGGGAACACTGAAGCTTTCTTT. It encodes CASGLVRGNTEAFF.

The gene calls are TRBV2 and TRBJ1-2; TRBD1 agrees at 7 bases. Unmatched junction bases numbered 11, after V lost 8 bases and J lost 2 bases. Germline assignment: CDR1 SNHLY and CDR2 FYNNEI. The CDR3 runs to 15 residues. Here the CDR3 reads CASSNYRGTNYGYTF. CDR3 coding DNA: TGTGCCAGCTCCAATTACAGGGGAACGAACTATGGCTACACCTTC.

This chain uses TRBV4-1 with TRBJ1-4; D gene ambiguous. The V and J ends lost 2 bases and 4 bases respectively, with 11 bases between them. Per germline, CDR1 MGHRA and CDR2 YSYEKL. This CDR3 region has 15 residues. CDR3 protein: CASSQFGAVNEKLFF. CDR3 sequence (DNA): TGCGCCAGCAGCCAATTCGGAGCCGTTAATGAAAAACTGTTTTTT.

The CDR3 reads CASSLSGGVYNEQFF. CDR3 nucleotide sequence: TGTGCCAGCAGCCTTAGCGGGGGGGTCTACAATGAGCAGTTCTTC. This chain uses TRBV7-6 with TRBJ2-1, with 11 bases identical to TRBD2. This CDR3 is 15 amino acids long. CDR1 SGHVS and CDR2 FNYEAQ come from the germline V gene. The V and J ends lost 5 bases and 3 bases, in that order; junction bases with no gene match: 3.

The CDR3 DNA reads TGCAGCGTTGAAACAGCGACCGGAGGCGGGGAGCTGTTTTTT. Translating it yields CSVETATGGGELFF. This sequence joins TRBV29-1 and TRBJ2-2; D might be TRBD2 (5 bases). Germline V gives CDR1 SQVTM, CDR2 ANQGSEA. V lost 2 bases and J lost 7, with 14 bases in between. The CDR3 length is 14 residues.

The rearrangement joins TRBV5-4 to TRBJ2-7; D gene ambiguous. CDR3 length equals 16 residues. V lost 0 bases, J lost 0 bases, and 13 bases lay in between. The germline gives CDR1 SGHNT, CDR2 YYREEE (reference sequence). The CDR3 sequence is CASSLEVTRSSYEQYF. The DNA of the CDR3 is TGTGCCAGCAGCTTGGAAGTTACAAGGAGCTCCTACGAGCAGTACTTC. The whole variable domain, remainder taken from reference TRBV5-4 and TRBJ2-7, is ETGVTQSPTHLIKTRGQQVTLRCSSQSGHNTVSWYQQALGQGPQFIFQYYREEENGRGNFPPRFSGLQFPNYSSELNVNALELDDSALYLCASSLEVTRSSYEQYFGPGTRLTVT.

The V call is TRBV18, the J call TRBJ2-7, with D possibly being TRBD1 (5 bases). CDR1 and CDR2 from the germline V gene are KGHSH and LQKENI. V gave up 3 bases and J gave up 0 bases, with 15 bases separating them. The CDR3 extends over 16 amino acids. The CDR3 spells CASSPGVGQGSYEQYF. In DNA, the CDR3 is TGTGCCAGCTCACCCGGTGTAGGGCAGGGCTCCTACGAGCAGTACTTC.

V usage is TRBV6-4 and J usage is TRBJ2-4; possibly TRBD1 for D (6 bases). The germline V gene has CDR1 MRHNA and CDR2 SNTAGT. The V gene lost 1 base and the J gene lost 0 bases, with 16 bases spanning the gap. This CDR3 region has 18 residues. In nucleotides, the CDR3 is TGTGCCAGCAGTGACTTCCGACAGGCGACTCTAGCCAAAAACATTCAGTACTTC. Protein product: CASSDFRQATLAKNIQYF.

This chain links TRBV30 with TRBJ2-3; D is unclear. Germline assignment: CDR1 GTSNPN and CDR2 SVGIG (reference sequence). The length of the CDR3 is 14 residues. Trimming removed 1 base at V and 1 base at J, with 9 bases between. In DNA, the CDR3 is TGTGCCTGGAGTGCACAGTGGGGCACAGATACGCAGTATTTT. Protein sequence: CAWSAQWGTDTQYF.

This clone was counted a few times. The chain has TRBV7-8 and TRBJ2-2; D unresolved. V was trimmed by 1 base and J by 0 bases, leaving 12 bases between them. CDR1 and CDR2 (germline): SGHVS, FQNEAQ. The CDR3 totals 17 residues. CDR3 loop: CASSLVGSASNTGELFF. CDR3 DNA sequence: TGTGCCAGCAGCTTAGTTGGCAGTGCATCGAACACCGGGGAGCTGTTTTTT.

The rearrangement joins TRBV7-3 to TRBJ2-5, with 11 bases matching TRBD2. After removal of 6 bases from V and 3 bases from J, the junction contained 12 bases not matched to a gene. The CDR3 contains 17 residues. From germline, CDR1 is SGHTA and CDR2 FQGTGA. The DNA for the CDR3 is TGTGCCAGCAGTCTCGGGCCACTAGCGGGGGAGGAAGAGACCCAGTACTTC. Protein product: CASSLGPLAGEEETQYF.

V gene TRBV21-1 combines with J gene TRBJ1-2; the table's TRBD1 call for D was not verified on the DNA. TRBV21-1 is listed as a pseudogene. This CDR3 is built from 17 residues. CDR3 DNA: TGTGCCAGCAGGACCGGGACAGGCGACACTAAGTTCTATGGCTACACCTTC. As protein: CASRTGTGDTKFYGYTF.

CDR3 loop: CARSFFTGSLNTEAFF. The DNA for the CDR3 is TGTGCCAGAAGCTTTTTTACAGGATCACTGAACACTGAAGCTTTCTTT. The chain employs TRBV5-3 and TRBJ1-1; the D gene is possibly TRBD1 (5 bases). TRBV5-3 is an open reading frame whose function is uncertain. The CDR3 loop spans 16 amino acids. Trimming removed 2 bases at V and 0 bases at J, with 14 bases between.

The J gene is TRBJ2-3, the V gene TRBV11-2; maybe TRBD1 (7 bases). Germline CDR1 is SGHAT and CDR2 is FQNNGV. CDR3 size: 13 residues. V gave up 0 bases and J gave up 11 bases, with 12 bases separating them. This CDR3 is CASSLDQGGEQYF. CDR3 nucleotides: TGTGCCAGCAGCTTAGATCAGGGGGGCGAGCAGTATTTT.

The genes are TRBV7-2 and TRBJ2-2, with 9 bases that match TRBD1. Trimming at V came to 3 bases and at J to 6 bases, leaving 2 bases not matched to a gene. From germline, CDR1 is SGHTA and CDR2 FQGNSA. The CDR3 is 14 amino acids. The CDR3 nucleotides are TGTGCCAGCAGCTTGCGGGACAGGGCCGGGGAGCTGTTTTTT. Translation: CASSLRDRAGELFF. The full variable domain, in which reference TRBV7-2 and TRBJ2-2 provide the parts outside the CDR3, is GAGVSQSPSNKVTEKGKDVELRCDPISGHTALYWYRQSLGQGLEFLIYFQGNSAPDKSGLPSDRFSAERTGGSVSTLTIQRTQQEDSAVYLCASSLRDRAGELFFGEGSRLTVL.